The 21 T cell receptor beta chains given below trace back to one sample, sequenced in a study of response to subunit inactivated influenza vaccine. TCRdb redid the calling of the RT-PCR reads with MiXCR, one entry per CDR3 protein. The sample lists around 520,000 distinct CDR3 sequences, 12% occurring once. The starting material was PBMCs from blood, obtained on the day of vaccination. The origin of the receptors is a man aged 50 to 59 who received an inactivated influenza vaccine.

The gene calls are TRBV14 and TRBJ2-5; D not resolved. Between the trimmed V and J ends, which lost 0 bases and 9 bases, there was a span of 5 bases. The germline V gene has CDR1 SGHDN and CDR2 FVKESK. The CDR3 is 11 residues long. In nucleotides, the CDR3 is TGTGCCAGCAGCCAAGAGCGTGCCCAGTACTTC. It is translated as CASSQERAQYF.

This clonotype was counted between two and nine times. V and J are TRBV9 and TRBJ2-2; no definite D call. The germline V gene has CDR1 SGDLS and CDR2 YYNGEE. V gave up 0 bases and J gave up 4 bases, with 13 bases separating them. The CDR3 runs to 16 residues. The chain's CDR3 is CASSVGAGKGTGELFF. The CDR3 DNA reads as TGTGCCAGCAGCGTAGGGGCAGGCAAAGGCACCGGGGAGCTGTTTTTT. Complete variable domain (other parts from reference TRBV9 and TRBJ2-2): DSGVTQTPKHLITATGQRVTLRCSPRSGDLSVYWYQQSLDQGLQFLIQYYNGEERAKGNILERFSAQQFPDLHSELNLSSLELGDSALYFCASSVGAGKGTGELFFGEGSRLTVL.

For the CDR3, the DNA is TGCGCCAGCAGCCAGCAGGGTTCCCTCTCCTACGAGCAGTACTTC. Its protein is CASSQQGSLSYEQYF. V gene TRBV4-1 combines with J gene TRBJ2-7, with D possibly TRBD1 on 5 matching bases. The V gene lost 3 bases and the J gene lost 0 bases, with 12 bases spanning the gap. The V gene's germline CDR1 is MGHRA and CDR2 YSYEKL. This CDR3 comprises 15 residues.

This clonotype came up a few times. This chain connects TRBV12-3 or TRBV12-4 to TRBJ2-7; tentatively, D is TRBD2 (5 bases). The V and J ends lost 6 bases and 7 bases respectively, with 16 bases between them. CDR3 length: 13 amino acids. The CDR3 nucleotides are TGTGCCAGCAGCACATGGGAAACGGGGGAGCAGTACTTC. Translation gives CASSTWETGEQYF.

This chain links TRBV11-2 with TRBJ2-7; 16 bases line up with TRBD2. Germline loops: CDR1 SGHAT, CDR2 FQNNGV. J lost 2 bases, V lost 5 bases, and 6 bases had no gene match. The CDR3 totals 17 residues. The CDR3 spells CASSGPGTSGRAYEQYF. The DNA of the CDR3 is TGTGCCAGCAGCGGCCCCGGGACTAGCGGGAGGGCCTACGAGCAGTACTTC.

In this sample, this clonotype turned up many times. The chain recombines TRBV20-1 with TRBJ2-5; D may be TRBD1 (6 bases). Germline lookup yields CDR1 DFQATT and CDR2 SNEGSKA (reference sequence). The CDR3 length is 13 residues. V was clipped by 3 bases and J by 0 bases, with 8 bases between them. The CDR3 DNA reads as TGCAGTGCTAGCGGACAGTACCAAGAGACCCAGTACTTC. Translation: CSASGQYQETQYF.

This clonotype was detected only a few times. The rearrangement links TRBV28 to TRBJ2-5, with D maybe TRBD1 (8 bases). The CDR3 is 14 amino acids. Germline V lookup: CDR1 MDHEN, CDR2 SYDVKM. V was cut by 3 bases and J by 5 bases, with 13 bases left in between. CDR3: CASSFTGGVETQYF. The CDR3 DNA reads as TGTGCCAGCAGTTTTACAGGGGGGGTGGAGACCCAGTACTTC.

There are a few counts of this clonotype. This sequence joins TRBV2 and TRBJ2-3, with D tentatively TRBD1 or TRBD2 (6 bases each). CDR3 size: 16 residues. Looked up from germline, CDR1 is SNHLY and CDR2 is FYNNEI. V shed 2 bases and J shed 4 bases, with 16 bases lying between them. The CDR3 reads CASSEITGRLADTQYF. CDR3 coding DNA: TGTGCCAGCAGTGAAATCACAGGGAGGTTAGCAGATACGCAGTATTTT. The entire variable domain, with the rest obtained from reference TRBV2 and TRBJ2-3, is as follows: EPEVTQTPSHQVTQMGQEVILRCVPISNHLYFYWYRQILGQKVEFLVSFYNNEISEKSEIFDDQFSVERPDGSNFTLKIRSTKLEDSAMYFCASSEITGRLADTQYFGPGTRLTVL.

The gene calls are TRBV20-1 and TRBJ2-2, with TRBD2 identical over 8 bases. Trimming removed 3 bases from V and 6 bases from J; junction bases left unmatched: 6. Germline CDR1 and CDR2: DFQATT and SNEGSKA (reference sequence). The CDR3 is made up of 14 amino acids. CDR3 coding DNA: TGCAGTGCTAGGGAGCAGCGGGAGCCCGGGGAGCTGTTTTTT. This gives the protein CSAREQREPGELFF.

V is TRBV20-1 and J is TRBJ2-5; 9 bases map to TRBD1. The CDR3 totals 15 residues. V was clipped by 4 bases and J by 5 bases; unmatched bases: 11. Germline CDR1 and CDR2: DFQATT and SNEGSKA (reference sequence). The CDR3 DNA reads as TGCAGTGCTATACCGGGACAGGGTGCCCCCGAGACCCAGTACTTC. Translated: CSAIPGQGAPETQYF.

This clonotype was found a few times. V gene TRBV20-1 combines with J gene TRBJ2-3; TRBD1 might be the D (6 bases). From germline, CDR1 is DFQATT and CDR2 SNEGSKA (reference sequence). Between the trimmed V and J ends, which lost 1 base and 6 bases, there was a span of 26 bases. CDR3 length equals 18 residues. The CDR3 DNA sequence: TGCAGTGCTAGAGGTGGGGCAAGACCGGGACACCTACTTGATACGCAGTATTTT. This codes for CSARGGARPGHLLDTQYF.

This clonotype has only a few counts. This chain connects TRBV6-1 to TRBJ1-5; D is perhaps TRBD1 (5 bases). Between the trimmed V and J ends, which lost 1 base and 4 bases, there was a span of 11 bases. CDR3 length equals 15 residues. Germline V gives CDR1 MNHNS, CDR2 SASEGT. The CDR3 sequence is CASSEEEGSNQPQHF. The CDR3 coding sequence is TGTGCCAGCAGTGAAGAGGAGGGGTCTAATCAGCCCCAGCATTTT.

With respect to this clonotype: A read error may explain this, as a much larger clone is one base away. The chain recombines TRBV21-1 with TRBJ2-3; TRBD2 is taken as the D call from the table, unchecked against the DNA. TRBV21-1 is marked as a pseudogene. This CDR3 is built from 14 residues. In DNA form, the CDR3 reads TGTGCCAGCAGCAAACGCCCTCCCTCAGATACGCAGTATTTT. Its protein is CASSKRPPSDTQYF.

The rearrangement joins TRBV11-2 to TRBJ2-1, with 8 positions matching TRBD2. Germline V gene data show CDR1 as SGHAT and CDR2 as FQNNGV. The CDR3 contains 19 residues. The J segment lost 4 bases and the V segment lost 3 bases, leaving 17 bases of the junction unmatched. CDR3 sequence reads: CASSLGSRTGGPLYNEQFF. The CDR3, as DNA: TGTGCCAGCAGCTTGGGAAGTAGAACGGGAGGGCCATTGTACAATGAGCAGTTCTTC.

Many counts were recorded for this clonotype. In nucleotides, the CDR3 is TGTGCCAGCAGCTTAGACGGGAGGAATGAGCAGTTCTTC. It yields the protein CASSLDGRNEQFF. V is TRBV7-2 and J is TRBJ2-1; 7 bases are a match to TRBD2. CDR1 SGHTA and CDR2 FQGNSA come from the germline V gene. The CDR3 contains 13 residues. The J segment lost 7 bases and the V segment lost 1 base, leaving 1 base of the junction unmatched. The whole variable domain, filled in from reference TRBV7-2 and TRBJ2-1, reads GAGVSQSPSNKVTEKGKDVELRCDPISGHTALYWYRQSLGQGLEFLIYFQGNSAPDKSGLPSDRFSAERTGGSVSTLTIQRTQQEDSAVYLCASSLDGRNEQFFGPGTRLTVL.

The rearrangement links TRBV5-1 to TRBJ2-7; possible D gene TRBD1, 5 bases. Germline CDR1 is SGHRS and CDR2 is YFSETQ. The ends were cut back, 0 bases at V and 2 bases at J, with 12 bases in the middle. The length of the CDR3 is 15 residues. CDR3 sequence: CASSLDRSFTYEQYF. The DNA of the CDR3 is TGCGCCAGCAGCTTGGACAGGAGCTTTACCTACGAGCAGTACTTC. Full variable domain (remainder filled in from reference TRBV5-1 and TRBJ2-7): KAGVTQTPRYLIKTRGQQVTLSCSPISGHRSVSWYQQTPGQGLQFLFEYFSETQRNKGNFPGRFSGRQFSNSRSEMNVSTLELGDSALYLCASSLDRSFTYEQYFGPGTRLTVT.

This clonotype was recorded many times. The chain uses TRBV12-3 or TRBV12-4 and TRBJ1-4; a possible D gene is TRBD1 (5 bases). The CDR3 runs to 16 residues. Trimming took 2 bases from V and 0 from J, leaving 10 bases between them. CDR3 sequence reads: CASSLSGLATNEKLFF. DNA for the CDR3: TGTGCCAGCAGTTTATCGGGGCTCGCAACTAATGAAAAACTGTTTTTT.

This rearrangement joins TRBV20-1 to TRBJ2-2; the match to TRBD2 covers 11 bases. Trimming cost V 1 base and J 9 bases; bases outside gene matches: 13. From germline, CDR1 is DFQATT and CDR2 SNEGSKA (reference sequence). The CDR3 length is 17 residues. The chain's CDR3 is CSARASGRLAGHRELFF. As DNA, the CDR3 is TGCAGTGCTAGAGCCTCCGGACGACTAGCGGGGCACCGGGAGCTGTTTTTT.

This clonotype was counted ten times or more. The CDR3 coding sequence is TGTGCCAGCGATTCCGGGCTCTTCTCTGGGGCCAACGTCCTGACTTTC. The encoded protein is CASDSGLFSGANVLTF. This chain joins TRBV6-2 or TRBV6-3 and TRBJ2-6, with D uncertain. CDR1 is MNHEY and CDR2 is SVGEGT in the germline V gene. The CDR3 consists of 16 residues. V was pared by 8 bases and J by 0 bases, with 14 bases between.

The rearrangement links TRBV20-1 to TRBJ2-3; TRBD2 agrees at 8 bases. Trimming at V came to 0 bases and at J to 2 bases, leaving 7 bases not matched to a gene. CDR1 is DFQATT and CDR2 is SNEGSKA in the germline V gene (reference sequence). The CDR3 has 16 residues. Here the CDR3 DNA reads TGCAGTGCTAGAGATAGTCGCGGGGGGAACACAGATACGCAGTATTTT. It specifies CSARDSRGGNTDTQYF.

This chain uses TRBV7-9 with TRBJ2-1, with 8 positions matching TRBD2. The CDR3 has 15 residues. CDR1 is SEHNR, CDR2 FQNEAQ, per germline (reference sequence). Trimming removed 7 bases from V and 6 bases from J; junction bases left unmatched: 11. The CDR3 reads CASTPGGLESNEQFF. The CDR3 bases are TGTGCCAGCACCCCTGGGGGACTAGAGTCCAATGAGCAGTTCTTC.